These 13 T cell receptor beta chains came from one sample sequenced in a study of regulatory T cells in long-lasting Graves disease. Both iRepertoire HTBI primers and Arm-PCR of CDR3 regions were used to build the TCR beta libraries. TCRdb analysed the multiplex PCR reads with MiXCR anew, one entry per CDR3 protein. The sample lists some 450,000 distinct CDR3 sequences, approximately 16% occurring once. Time point indicated: newly diagnosed GD, antithyroid drugs for less than 3 months. The authors made the TCR library using RNA they extracted from PBMCs. This sample also appeared in a second study, on T cells in Graves' hyperthyroidism and ophthalmopathy.

This material consisted of peripheral blood mononuclear cells (PBMCs), taken at new diagnosis, from a patient treated with antithyroid drugs. The receptors come from a woman between 25 and 40 years old with Graves disease.

This clonotype was counted at least ten times. The chain employs TRBV5-6 and TRBJ2-1, with a tentative D call TRBD2 (5 bases). The ends were cut back, 2 bases at V and 5 bases at J, with 11 bases in the middle. The CDR3 extends over 14 amino acids. The germline V gene has CDR1 SGHDT and CDR2 YYEEEE. The DNA for the CDR3 is TGTGCCAGCAGCTTAGGTGGAGGTGACAATGAGCAGTTCTTC. Translated, it gives CASSLGGGDNEQFF.

This chain joins TRBV12-3 or TRBV12-4 and TRBJ2-1; D possibly uses TRBD1 or TRBD2 (5 bases each). CDR3 size: 15 residues. Trimming removed 3 bases at V and 7 bases at J, with 16 bases between. The CDR3 is CASSFTYRGRNEQFF. The CDR3 coding sequence is TGTGCCAGCAGTTTCACCTACCGGGGCAGAAATGAGCAGTTCTTC.

The chain has TRBV7-2 and TRBJ2-7; D uncertain. CDR3 length equals 13 residues. Trimming pared 5 bases from V and 6 bases from J, leaving 14 bases between. Germline CDR1 is SGHTA and CDR2 is FQGNSA. CDR3: CASSPLVAAEQYF. The CDR3 nucleotides are TGTGCCAGCAGCCCCTTGGTTGCAGCCGAGCAGTACTTC.

This clonotype was recorded a few times. The rearrangement links TRBV5-1 to TRBJ1-5; no clear D gene. Germline V lookup: CDR1 SGHRS, CDR2 YFSETQ. Trimming took 2 bases from V and 3 from J, leaving 12 bases between them. The CDR3 runs 15 residues. The CDR3 DNA reads TGCGCCAGCAGCTTCGACGGGCAGCCCAATCAGCCCCAGCATTTT. Translated: CASSFDGQPNQPQHF.

With regard to this clonotype: A much larger clonotype is one base distant, so this may be a read error. This chain links TRBV5-8 with TRBJ2-1, with 14 bases matching TRBD2. The germline CDR1 and CDR2 sequences are SGHTS and YDEGEE. V trimming: 9 bases; J trimming: 6 bases; junction bases outside the gene matches: 5. This CDR3 is built from 14 residues. Here the CDR3 reads CANRTSGRSNEQFF. For the CDR3, the DNA is TGTGCCAACCGGACTAGCGGGAGGAGCAATGAGCAGTTCTTC.

V usage is TRBV15 and J usage is TRBJ2-1, with 13 positions matching TRBD2. Germline assignment: CDR1 LNHNV and CDR2 YYDKDF (reference sequence). V lost 0 bases and J lost 12; bases outside the gene matches: 2. The CDR3 runs to 14 residues. CDR3 sequence: CATSRDRTSGGQFF. DNA for the CDR3: TGTGCCACCAGCAGAGATCGGACTAGCGGGGGGCAGTTCTTC.

This clonotype was observed a handful of times. V usage is TRBV9 and J usage is TRBJ2-3; tentative D call: TRBD2 (6 bases). Trimming shortened V by 4 bases and J by 0 bases, and 15 bases separated the two germline ends. Germline lookup yields CDR1 SGDLS and CDR2 YYNGEE. The length of the CDR3 is 16 residues. The CDR3 DNA is TGTGCCAGCAGCCCCCTGGGGAGCGGGAGCACAGATACGCAGTATTTT. Protein sequence: CASSPLGSGSTDTQYF. The variable domain in full, with the rest retrieved from reference TRBV9 and TRBJ2-3, is DSGVTQTPKHLITATGQRVTLRCSPRSGDLSVYWYQQSLDQGLQFLIQYYNGEERAKGNILERFSAQQFPDLHSELNLSSLELGDSALYFCASSPLGSGSTDTQYFGPGTRLTVL.

There are many counts of this clonotype. This sequence joins TRBV2 and TRBJ1-1; possible D gene TRBD1, 5 bases. In germline, CDR1 is SNHLY, CDR2 FYNNEI. CDR3 length: 13 residues. Trimming pared 6 bases from V and 5 bases from J, leaving 13 bases between. The CDR3 sequence is CASSGDSNTEAFF. The DNA of the CDR3 is TGTGCCAGCAGCGGGGACTCGAATACTGAAGCTTTCTTT.

The table lists this clonotype with a few counts. The CDR3 spells CASSTRSPRAGELINTEAFF. In DNA, the CDR3 is TGTGCCAGTAGTACACGCTCCCCCAGGGCAGGGGAACTTATAAACACTGAAGCTTTCTTT. The gene calls are TRBV19 and TRBJ1-1; TRBD1 might be the D (6 bases). The CDR3 contains 20 residues. In germline, CDR1 is LNHDA, CDR2 SQIVND (reference sequence). With 4 bases removed from V and 2 bases from J, the gap between germline ends came to 29 bases.

This chain joins TRBV24-1 and TRBJ2-1, with D perhaps matching TRBD2 (6 bases). The CDR3 has 15 residues. V was trimmed by 3 bases and J by 0 bases, leaving 8 bases between them. Per germline, CDR1 KGHDR and CDR2 SFDVKD. For the CDR3, the DNA is TGTGCCACCAGTGATGGAGCGGGCTCCTACAATGAGCAGTTCTTC. It encodes CATSDGAGSYNEQFF.

This clonotype came up many times. The chain employs TRBV7-9 and TRBJ2-1, with a weak D call TRBD2 (5 bases). Germline CDR1 SEHNR, CDR2 FQNEAQ (reference sequence). Trimming removed 3 bases at V and 8 bases at J, with 11 bases between. The CDR3 consists of 13 residues. The CDR3 loop reads CASSFSSGDEQFF. For the CDR3, the DNA is TGTGCCAGCAGCTTTTCATCCGGGGATGAGCAGTTCTTC.

There are many counts of this clonotype. The chain uses TRBV7-9 and TRBJ1-1, with unresolved D. Trimming removed 4 bases from V and 1 base from J, with 7 bases in between. Germline lookup yields CDR1 SEHNR and CDR2 FQNEAQ (reference sequence). CDR3 length equals 13 residues. The CDR3 loop reads CASSYRPNTEAFF. In nucleotides, the CDR3 is TGTGCCAGCAGCTATCGGCCGAACACTGAAGCTTTCTTT.

This clonotype occurred many times. The chain links TRBV28 to TRBJ1-5, with no clear D. CDR1 is MDHEN and CDR2 is SYDVKM in the germline V gene. V lost 7 bases and J 2 bases, leaving 21 bases between the germline ends. This CDR3 region has 17 residues. In DNA form, the CDR3 reads TGTGCCAGCACGTCCCTCAAGAAAGGAATCGGCAATCAGCCCCAGCATTTT. Translation gives CASTSLKKGIGNQPQHF.